Below, 29 T cell receptor beta chains from the same sample are listed, as sequenced in a study of T-cell reconstitution after alpha-beta-depleted transplantation in children. Unique molecular identifiers featured in how the TCRbeta library was prepared. TCRdb reprocessed the PCR reads via MiXCR and lists one record per CDR3 protein. This sample has over 550,000 distinct CDR3 sequences, with roughly 10% found just once. The sequenced sample was PBMCs from the stem cell graft donor, obtained from the stem cell graft. All receptors derive from a human donor who donated a stem cell graft to a child with acute myeloid leukemia.

This clonotype has at least ten counts. The chain combines TRBV9 with TRBJ2-7; D might be TRBD1 (5 bases). The length of the CDR3 is 14 residues. Trimming removed 3 bases from V and 0 bases from J, with 10 bases in between. The V gene's germline CDR1 is SGDLS and CDR2 YYNGEE. Written as DNA, the CDR3 is TGTGCCAGCAGCGCCGGAAGGGGCTCCTACGAGCAGTACTTC. Translation: CASSAGRGSYEQYF.

The sample holds many counts of this clonotype. This chain joins TRBV20-1 and TRBJ2-7; TRBD1 or TRBD2 may be the D gene (5 bases each). The CDR3 is 13 residues long. Trimming stripped 6 bases from V and 5 bases from J, with 17 bases between. Germline lookup yields CDR1 DFQATT and CDR2 SNEGSKA (reference sequence). The CDR3 DNA reads TGCAGTGCCCGGGACGGTCTCCGGGACGAGCAGTACTTC. This codes for CSARDGLRDEQYF.

This clonotype has only a few counts. The genes are TRBV7-3 and TRBJ2-1; 12 bases match TRBD2. V lost 5 bases to trimming and J lost 10 bases; unmatched junction nucleotides: 6. CDR1 is SGHTA and CDR2 is FQGTGA in the germline V gene. CDR3 length: 14 amino acids. In DNA form, the CDR3 reads TGTGCCAGCAGCCGACTAGCGGGAGTAGGGGAGCAGTTCTTC. Its protein is CASSRLAGVGEQFF.

This clonotype was counted a few times. This rearrangement joins TRBV2 to TRBJ2-7; TRBD2 agrees at 9 bases. CDR1 and CDR2 (germline): SNHLY, FYNNEI. The CDR3 covers 14 residues. J lost 1 base, V lost 6 bases, and 4 bases had no gene match. This CDR3 reads CASRKSGRSYEQYF. Here the CDR3 DNA reads TGTGCCAGCAGAAAAAGCGGGAGGTCCTACGAGCAGTACTTC.

The chain combines TRBV20-1 with TRBJ2-3; D assignment may be TRBD1 or TRBD2 (5 bases each). The CDR3 consists of 14 residues. Per germline, CDR1 DFQATT and CDR2 SNEGSKA (reference sequence). Trimming removed 7 bases at V and 1 base at J, with 15 bases between. Written as DNA, the CDR3 is TGCAGTGTTGGGGTGGGGGTCCGCACAGATACGCAGTATTTT. Encoded protein: CSVGVGVRTDTQYF.

V usage is TRBV29-1 and J usage is TRBJ2-5; TRBD1 matches 8 bases. V shed 4 bases and J 2 bases; nucleotides not matched to a gene: 15. The germline CDR1 and CDR2 sequences are SQVTM and ANQGSEA. This CDR3 is built from 17 residues. Here the CDR3 DNA reads TGCAGCGTTGCAGGGGGCACAGAGGTCGGATTTCAAGAGACCCAGTACTTC. This translates into CSVAGGTEVGFQETQYF.

This clonotype came up many times. J is TRBJ2-1 and V is TRBV5-1; 9 bases line up with TRBD2. The germline V gene encodes CDR1 SGHRS and CDR2 YFSETQ. J lost 0 bases, V lost 4 bases, and 8 bases had no gene match. This CDR3 has 17 residues. Written as DNA, the CDR3 is TGCGCCAGCAGCCCATCTAGCGGGGCAAGCTCCTACAATGAGCAGTTCTTC. As protein: CASSPSSGASSYNEQFF. Full variable domain (rest looked up from reference TRBV5-1 and TRBJ2-1): KAGVTQTPRYLIKTRGQQVTLSCSPISGHRSVSWYQQTPGQGLQFLFEYFSETQRNKGNFPGRFSGRQFSNSRSEMNVSTLELGDSALYLCASSPSSGASSYNEQFFGPGTRLTVL.

The gene calls are TRBV20-1 and TRBJ2-3; the D is unclear. The CDR3 is 12 residues long. V lost 5 bases to trimming and J lost 2 bases, with 8 bases between them. Per the germline V gene, CDR1 is DFQATT and CDR2 is SNEGSKA (reference sequence). The CDR3 DNA reads TGCAGTGCTCCCTCAGTCACAGATACGCAGTATTTT. Translating gives CSAPSVTDTQYF.

The table lists this clonotype with a few counts. The CDR3: CASFGTSGSVANEQFF. The CDR3 nucleotides read TGTGCCAGCTTCGGGACTAGCGGGAGTGTGGCCAATGAGCAGTTCTTC. The V call is TRBV6-2 or TRBV6-3, the J call TRBJ2-1; 14 nucleotides align to TRBD2. Germline CDR1 is MNHEY and CDR2 is SVGEGT. This CDR3 has 16 residues. The V segment lost 8 bases and the J segment 6 bases; nucleotides outside the gene matches: 9.

V and J are TRBV7-2 and TRBJ2-2; D is unresolved. Germline V CDR1 and CDR2: SGHTA, FQGNSA. V lost 5 bases to trimming and J lost 6 bases, with 13 bases between them. This CDR3 spans 14 amino acids. The CDR3 protein is CASSPTRAAGELFF. CDR3 in DNA: TGTGCCAGCAGCCCGACGCGCGCCGCCGGGGAGCTGTTTTTT.

The chain has TRBV20-1 and TRBJ2-7; tentatively, D is TRBD2 (5 bases). The CDR3 consists of 12 residues. V lost 4 bases to trimming and J lost 6 bases, with 13 bases between them. Germline CDR1 is DFQATT and CDR2 is SNEGSKA (reference sequence). In DNA form, the CDR3 reads TGCAGTGCTACAGCTAGCTCAGGCGAGCAGTACTTC. It specifies CSATASSGEQYF.

The sample holds many counts of this clonotype. The rearrangement links TRBV9 to TRBJ2-1; 11 bases align to TRBD1. The junction had 2 bases not matched to a gene; V was cut back by 0 bases and J by 6 bases. Germline lookup yields CDR1 SGDLS and CDR2 YYNGEE. The CDR3 consists of 15 residues. The CDR3 DNA reads TGTGCCAGCAGCGTAGTGGACAGGGGGCGCAATGAGCAGTTCTTC. Translation: CASSVVDRGRNEQFF.

This chain connects TRBV29-1 to TRBJ1-2; D is unclear. V was clipped by 4 bases and J by 3 bases, with 12 bases between them. Germline V gene lookup returns CDR1 SQVTM and CDR2 ANQGSEA. The CDR3 runs to 13 residues. CDR3 region: CSVASGIDYGYTF. CDR3 sequence (DNA): TGCAGCGTTGCTTCCGGGATTGACTATGGCTACACCTTC.

This clonotype was seen only a few times. The chain joins TRBV29-1 to TRBJ2-1, with D perhaps matching TRBD2 (6 bases). Germline-derived CDR1 and CDR2 are SQVTM and ANQGSEA. Trimming stripped 4 bases from V and 7 bases from J, with 17 bases between. This CDR3 comprises 14 residues. CDR3 nucleotides: TGCAGCGTTGGAGCGGGCGGGATTACTAATGAGCAGTTCTTC. It specifies CSVGAGGITNEQFF.

This clonotype was recorded at least ten times. The chain uses TRBV20-1 and TRBJ2-2; D not resolved. With 1 base removed from V and 4 bases from J, the gap between germline ends came to 19 bases. CDR3 size: 17 residues. Looked up from germline, CDR1 is DFQATT and CDR2 is SNEGSKA (reference sequence). The chain's CDR3 is CSARVGPATPVTGELFF. In nucleotides, the CDR3 is TGCAGTGCTAGAGTAGGTCCCGCTACCCCAGTCACCGGGGAGCTGTTTTTT.

This clonotype has a handful of counts. This chain uses TRBV19 with TRBJ2-5; 11 nucleotides align to TRBD2. CDR3 length: 16 amino acids. Germline V gene lookup returns CDR1 LNHDA and CDR2 SQIVND (reference sequence). Trimming removed 4 bases from V and 5 bases from J; junction bases left unmatched: 9. CDR3 in DNA: TGTGCCAGTAGTACCTCCGAACTAGCGGGAGCTGAGACCCAGTACTTC. Translated, it gives CASSTSELAGAETQYF.

This clonotype was detected many times. This rearrangement joins TRBV4-2 to TRBJ2-5, with 14 nucleotides matching TRBD2. This CDR3 is 18 amino acids long. The J segment lost 6 bases and the V segment lost 1 base, leaving 10 bases of the junction unmatched. CDR1 LGHNA and CDR2 YNFKEQ come from the germline V gene. The CDR3 loop reads CASSQVPTGLAGVKTQYF. The DNA for the CDR3 is TGTGCCAGCAGCCAAGTCCCTACGGGACTAGCGGGAGTGAAGACCCAGTACTTC.

The CDR3 sequence is CASTSRDSPNESFF. CDR3 nucleotide sequence: TGTGCCAGCACCTCGCGGGACTCCCCAAATGAGAGCTTCTTC. The V call is TRBV6-2 or TRBV6-3, the J call TRBJ2-1, with D possibly TRBD2 on 6 matching bases. Looked up from germline, CDR1 is MNHEY and CDR2 is SVGEGT. The ends were cut back, 7 bases at V and 16 bases at J, with 26 bases in the middle. CDR3 length: 14 residues.

This clonotype occurred a few times. The V gene is TRBV20-1, the J gene TRBJ2-3; D not certain. Trimming left V 0 bases short and J 2 bases short, with 18 bases between. Germline loops: CDR1 DFQATT, CDR2 SNEGSKA (reference sequence). The CDR3 has 17 residues. The CDR3 protein is CSARDRVIRTYTDTQYF. The CDR3 DNA is TGCAGTGCTAGAGACCGCGTTATCCGGACGTACACAGATACGCAGTATTTT.

This chain connects TRBV20-1 to TRBJ2-5, with D possibly matching TRBD2 (6 bases). The CDR3 consists of 11 residues. CDR1 and CDR2 from the germline V gene are DFQATT and SNEGSKA (reference sequence). This chain's CDR3 is CSELATETQYF. The CDR3 DNA reads as TGCAGCGAACTAGCTACAGAGACCCAGTACTTC.

The chain joins TRBV12-3 or TRBV12-4 to TRBJ2-5; D might be TRBD2 (5 bases). V was clipped by 2 bases and J by 10 bases, with 8 bases between them. The CDR3 runs to 11 residues. CDR3 sequence reads: CASSLFEGQYF. The CDR3 DNA is TGTGCCAGCAGTTTATTCGAGGGCCAGTACTTC.

This clonotype was counted between two and nine times. The chain employs TRBV4-1 and TRBJ1-5; D is perhaps TRBD1 (5 bases). Germline-derived CDR1 and CDR2 are MGHRA and YSYEKL. The V end was cut by 0 bases, the J end by 6 bases, with 9 bases between. This CDR3 is 14 amino acids long. CDR3 protein: CASSQDGGIQPQHF. CDR3 bases: TGCGCCAGCAGCCAAGATGGGGGTATTCAGCCCCAGCATTTT.

The rearrangement links TRBV27 to TRBJ1-1, with D perhaps matching TRBD1 (6 bases). V lost 5 bases, J lost 4 bases, and 11 bases lay in between. CDR3 size: 13 residues. Germline V CDR1 and CDR2: MNHEY, SMNVEV (reference sequence). The CDR3 DNA sequence: TGTGCCAGCAGTCAGGGGTGGGCCACTGAAGCTTTCTTT. Protein product: CASSQGWATEAFF.

In its sample, this clonotype was seen many times. The chain uses TRBV28 and TRBJ2-6; the D gene is possibly TRBD1 (6 bases). The CDR3 covers 14 residues. The V end lost 8 bases, the J end lost 11 bases, and 19 bases lay between the germline ends. Germline V gene data show CDR1 as MDHEN and CDR2 as SYDVKM. CDR3 DNA sequence: TGTGCCAGCCTTAGAGGGGGACCTGAGGACGTCCTGACTTTC. Its protein product is CASLRGGPEDVLTF.

This clonotype occurred a few times. The chain joins TRBV20-1 to TRBJ2-6; D remains ambiguous. There are 13 residues in the CDR3. V was clipped by 3 bases and J by 4 bases, with 7 bases between them. Germline CDR1 DFQATT, CDR2 SNEGSKA (reference sequence). In nucleotides, the CDR3 is TGCAGTGCTAGGGATACCGGGGCCAACGTCCTGACTTTC. Translating gives CSARDTGANVLTF.

This clonotype was seen ten or more times. This chain connects TRBV12-3 or TRBV12-4 to TRBJ1-1; a possible D gene is TRBD1 (5 bases). The V end was cut by 6 bases, the J end by 8 bases, with 16 bases between. The CDR3 has 13 residues. The CDR3 protein is CASRPHTGGEAFF. In DNA, the CDR3 is TGTGCCAGCAGACCACACACAGGTGGGGAAGCTTTCTTT.

This clonotype was seen repeatedly, ten times or more. V gene TRBV12-3 or TRBV12-4 combines with J gene TRBJ2-7, with 10 bases aligning to TRBD1. The CDR3 length is 15 residues. V was pared by 4 bases and J by 2 bases, with 5 bases of the junction left unmatched. The CDR3 DNA sequence: TGTGCCAGCAGTTCCGACAGGGGGCTGACCTACGAGCAGTACTTC. Translating gives CASSSDRGLTYEQYF.

This clonotype has a count of ten or more. The V gene is TRBV9, the J gene TRBJ2-3; TRBD1 matches 9 bases. With V trimmed by 4 bases and J by 9 bases, 9 bases remained unmatched. This CDR3 has 14 amino acids. Germline CDR1 reads SGDLS; CDR2 reads YYNGEE. The CDR3 sequence: CASSTGQGFETQYF. The CDR3 nucleotides read TGTGCCAGCAGCACTGGACAGGGGTTTGAAACGCAGTATTTT.

The chain links TRBV20-1 to TRBJ1-6; 7 bases align to TRBD1. The V gene's germline CDR1 is DFQATT and CDR2 SNEGSKA (reference sequence). J lost 9 bases, V lost 5 bases, and 10 bases had no gene match. This CDR3 contains 14 residues. The CDR3: CSAYPAQGGSPLHF. The DNA of the CDR3 is TGCAGTGCTTACCCTGCCCAGGGGGGTTCACCCCTCCACTTT.